The 7 T cell receptor beta chains listed next were all sequenced from one sample in a study of vaccination effects on CD4 cells after COVID-19. The repertoire was sequenced with immunoSEQ multiplex PCR; TCRdb's copy has only in-frame clones and lacks some. Here the sample spans more than 35,000 clones, around 80% being singletons. No antigen has been identified for these receptors. Expansion of antigen-specific CD4+ T cells with viral peptide pools was carried out by the ViraFEST assay before sequencing. On roughly day 9 of culture, CD4+ T cells were separated out. Subjects were given two BNT162b2 or mRNA-1273 vaccine doses. This specimen consisted of CD4+ T cells from PBMCs cultured with HCoV-NL63 spike peptides, obtained after COVID-19 vaccination. The receptors were sampled from a human donor who received a COVID-19 vaccine. Some clones in this sample may be carry-over from other donors' samples.

The rearrangement joins TRBV28 to TRBJ2-3, with D uncertain. Germline lookup yields CDR1 MDHEN and CDR2 SYDVKM. The germline V and J ends were trimmed by 5 bases and 0 bases, with 6 bases remaining between them. CDR3 length: 13 amino acids. The DNA of the CDR3 is TGTGCCAGCAGTCCCCCTAGCACAGATACGCAGTATTTT. Translating it yields CASSPPSTDTQYF.

This clone has a single count. The V and J genes are TRBV11-2 and TRBJ1-3; D unclear. V shed 8 bases and J shed 4 bases, with 12 bases lying between them. The germline V gene has CDR1 SGHAT and CDR2 FQNNGV. The CDR3 covers 13 residues. This chain's CDR3 is CASASGRGNTIYF. The CDR3 coding sequence is TGTGCCAGCGCGAGCGGGCGCGGAAACACCATATATTTT.

The V call is TRBV4-3, the J call TRBJ1-2, with 7 nucleotides matching TRBD1. Germline V gives CDR1 LGHNA, CDR2 YSLEER. V dropped 4 bases and J dropped 4; count of bases not matched to a gene: 12. The CDR3 sequence is 16 residues long. The CDR3 spells CASSPAGTAGAYGYTF. The DNA of the CDR3 is TGCGCCAGCAGCCCCGCTGGGACAGCAGGAGCCTATGGCTACACCTTC.

Here the CDR3 reads CASSQGPTAGGRDTQYF. The CDR3 DNA is TGCGCCAGCAGCCAAGGCCCGACAGCGGGGGGGCGAGATACGCAGTATTTT. V is TRBV4-1 and J is TRBJ2-3, with 10 bases fitting TRBD2. The ends lost 1 base at V and 5 bases at J; junction bases unmatched: 9. This CDR3 contains 17 residues. Per the germline V gene, CDR1 is MGHRA and CDR2 is YSYEKL.

The chain carries TRBV19 and TRBJ1-2, with 10 bases that match TRBD1. This CDR3 is 14 amino acids long. The V segment lost 6 bases and the J segment 3 bases; nucleotides outside the gene matches: 4. In germline, CDR1 is LNHDA, CDR2 SQIVND (reference sequence). CDR3 sequence reads: CASRGQGLDYGYTF. CDR3 coding DNA: TGTGCCAGTAGGGGACAGGGGTTAGACTATGGCTACACCTTC.

The CDR3, as DNA: TGTGCCAGCAGCTTAGGCCGTAGCGGATATTACAATGAGCAGTTCTTC. Translating it yields CASSLGRSGYYNEQFF. This chain connects TRBV11-3 to TRBJ2-1; D perhaps matches TRBD2 (6 bases). Germline-derived CDR1 and CDR2 are SGHNT and YENEEA. CDR3 size: 16 residues. Trimming cost V 1 base and J 4 bases, with 14 bases left between them.

This chain uses TRBV30 with TRBJ1-2; 9 nucleotides line up with TRBD1. The ends lost 1 base at V and 7 bases at J; junction bases unmatched: 4. In germline, CDR1 is GTSNPN, CDR2 SVGIG (reference sequence). The CDR3 spans 13 residues. CDR3 DNA: TGTGCCTGGAGTGAAACAGGGGGCTTTGGCTACACCTTC. Translation gives CAWSETGGFGYTF.